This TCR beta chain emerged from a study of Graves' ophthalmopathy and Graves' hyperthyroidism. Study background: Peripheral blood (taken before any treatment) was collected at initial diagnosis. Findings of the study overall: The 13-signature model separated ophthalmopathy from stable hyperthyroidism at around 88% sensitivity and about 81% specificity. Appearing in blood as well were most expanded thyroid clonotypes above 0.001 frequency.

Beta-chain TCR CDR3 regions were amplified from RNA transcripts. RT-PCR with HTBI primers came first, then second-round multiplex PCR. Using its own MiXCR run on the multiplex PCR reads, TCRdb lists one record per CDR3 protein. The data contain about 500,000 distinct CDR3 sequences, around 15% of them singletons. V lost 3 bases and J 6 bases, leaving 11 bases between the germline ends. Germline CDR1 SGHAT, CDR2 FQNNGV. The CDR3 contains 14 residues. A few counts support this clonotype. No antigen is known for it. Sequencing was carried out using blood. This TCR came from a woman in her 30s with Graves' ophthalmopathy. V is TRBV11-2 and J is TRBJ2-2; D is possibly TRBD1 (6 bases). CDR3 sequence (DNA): TGTGCCAGCAGCTTTGGTTCAGGGGCCGGGGAGCTGTTTTTT. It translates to CASSFGSGAGELFF.